The next 8 T cell receptor beta chains were all read from a single sample in a study of blood T cells in healthy people across ages. Through a sample-barcoded 5' primer and a J-beta primer mix, a second PCR was run for roughly 7 to 12 cycles. A single record per CDR3 protein comes from TCRdb applying MiXCR to the 5' RACE reads. The data show over 1,500,000 distinct CDR3 sequences, 39% seen once. The source material was blood. The receptors here all came from a human donor in good health.

The chain couples TRBV5-1 to TRBJ1-1; 7 bases align to TRBD1. J lost 5 bases, V lost 0 bases, and 7 bases had no gene match. Germline CDR1 SGHRS, CDR2 YFSETQ. The CDR3 extends over 15 amino acids. Written as DNA, the CDR3 is TGCGCCAGCAGCTTGGAGGTCAGGGGGGTTACTGAAGCTTTCTTT. Protein product: CASSLEVRGVTEAFF.

The table lists this clonotype with a few counts. Since a far larger clone is one base different, this is likely a read error. The CDR3 DNA reads TGTGCCAGCAGCATGAGCTCCTACGAGCAGTACTTC. Translated, it gives CASSMSSYEQYF. The chain is built from TRBV12-3 or TRBV12-4 and TRBJ2-7, with no clear D. The CDR3 totals 12 residues. V dropped 6 bases and J dropped 0 bases, with 6 bases sitting between them.

This clonotype came up a few times. The chain combines TRBV7-3 with TRBJ1-1; the match to TRBD1 covers 8 bases. The CDR3 is made up of 15 amino acids. V was pared by 6 bases and J by 0 bases, with 6 bases of the junction left unmatched. Germline V gene sequence: CDR1 SGHTA, CDR2 FQGTGA. The DNA of the CDR3 is TGTGCCAGCAGTTACAGGGGGGGGATGAACACTGAAGCTTTCTTT. Protein sequence: CASSYRGGMNTEAFF.

This clonotype came up a few times. The chain combines TRBV10-3 with TRBJ2-5; D may be TRBD1 (6 bases). Trimming stripped 6 bases from V and 11 bases from J, with 22 bases between. This CDR3 has 14 amino acids. The germline V gene encodes CDR1 ENHRY and CDR2 SYGVKD. For the CDR3, the DNA is TGTGCCATCAGCAAAGGCAGGGGATCGGAAGAGCAGTACTTC. Its protein is CAISKGRGSEEQYF.

V and J are TRBV7-9 and TRBJ2-7; 7 bases are a match to TRBD1. V lost 5 bases to trimming and J lost 7 bases; unmatched junction nucleotides: 17. Germline V lookup: CDR1 SEHNR, CDR2 FQNEAQ (reference sequence). CDR3 size: 16 residues. CDR3 coding DNA: TGTGCCAGCAGCCACCTCACAGATGGGACAGACAATGAGCAGTACTTC. Its protein product is CASSHLTDGTDNEQYF.

This clonotype was recorded a few times. DNA for the CDR3: TGTGCCACCACCCCGGGACAAGAAGAGACCCAGTACTTC. Amino acid sequence: CATTPGQEETQYF. V usage is TRBV28 and J usage is TRBJ2-7; the D gene is possibly TRBD1 (6 bases). The DNA end is a closer match to TRBJ2-5, so the J assignment may be wrong. Germline CDR1 and CDR2: MDHEN and SYDVKM. CDR3 length: 13 residues.

The V call is TRBV4-2, the J call TRBJ1-1, with 7 bases that match TRBD1. The germline V gene encodes CDR1 LGHNA and CDR2 YNFKEQ. V lost 4 bases, J lost 3 bases, and 14 bases stayed unmatched. The CDR3 covers 17 residues. The CDR3 spells CASSPDDGEGAYTEAFF. CDR3 nucleotide sequence: TGTGCCAGCAGCCCTGACGACGGGGAGGGGGCTTACACTGAAGCTTTCTTT.

This clonotype was detected many times. V gene TRBV10-3 combines with J gene TRBJ2-7; TRBD1 matches 11 bases. Germline V gene data show CDR1 as ENHRY and CDR2 as SYGVKD. Germline trimming cut 10 bases from V and 0 bases from J; bases unmatched to any gene: 8. This CDR3 is built from 15 residues. This chain's CDR3 is CATESGTGGSYEQYF. CDR3 bases: TGTGCCACCGAATCCGGGACAGGGGGCTCCTACGAGCAGTACTTC.